This T cell receptor (beta chain) comes out of a study of immune heterogeneity within non-small cell lung tumors. Study in general: Among the tumors, a few were squamous cell carcinomas, ten to eleven were non-squamous carcinomas and 1 was not otherwise specified.

Bulk tumor genomic DNA constituted the template, at around 600 ng per sample. During surgery, each primary tumor gave multiple biopsies spaced as far apart as possible. These patients got curative surgery after being newly diagnosed with untreated non-small cell lung cancer. There were 15 donors in total. They were all newly diagnosed non-small cell lung cancer patients undergoing surgery with curative intent. Overall study results and limits: Both recurring identical dominant CDR3 beta clonotypes and site-unique high-frequency clones were observed across tumor sites within a patient. A moderate but significant correlation was found, linking local T-cell clonality with local tumor mutational burden (R approximately 0.36).

This clonotype has just a few counts. Its specificity is unknown. Multiplex PCR was performed with 32 V and 13 J primers, and it amplified TCR beta CDR3. Each CDR3 protein gets one entry after TCRdb re-called the multiplex PCR reads with MiXCR. The sample lists tens of thousands of distinct CDR3 sequences, around 28% occurring once. Sequencing was carried out using lung tumor tissue. This TCR came from a man aged 40-49 years with non-small cell lung cancer.

CDR3 protein: CAISELWQSTDNEQFF. In nucleotides, the CDR3 is TGTGCCATCAGTGAATTATGGCAGTCAACAGACAATGAGCAGTTCTTC. V gene TRBV10-3 combines with J gene TRBJ2-1; D remains unclear. Per germline, CDR1 ENHRY and CDR2 SYGVKD. The CDR3 has 16 amino acids. V was shortened by 3 bases and J by 5 bases, with 17 bases between the two germline ends.